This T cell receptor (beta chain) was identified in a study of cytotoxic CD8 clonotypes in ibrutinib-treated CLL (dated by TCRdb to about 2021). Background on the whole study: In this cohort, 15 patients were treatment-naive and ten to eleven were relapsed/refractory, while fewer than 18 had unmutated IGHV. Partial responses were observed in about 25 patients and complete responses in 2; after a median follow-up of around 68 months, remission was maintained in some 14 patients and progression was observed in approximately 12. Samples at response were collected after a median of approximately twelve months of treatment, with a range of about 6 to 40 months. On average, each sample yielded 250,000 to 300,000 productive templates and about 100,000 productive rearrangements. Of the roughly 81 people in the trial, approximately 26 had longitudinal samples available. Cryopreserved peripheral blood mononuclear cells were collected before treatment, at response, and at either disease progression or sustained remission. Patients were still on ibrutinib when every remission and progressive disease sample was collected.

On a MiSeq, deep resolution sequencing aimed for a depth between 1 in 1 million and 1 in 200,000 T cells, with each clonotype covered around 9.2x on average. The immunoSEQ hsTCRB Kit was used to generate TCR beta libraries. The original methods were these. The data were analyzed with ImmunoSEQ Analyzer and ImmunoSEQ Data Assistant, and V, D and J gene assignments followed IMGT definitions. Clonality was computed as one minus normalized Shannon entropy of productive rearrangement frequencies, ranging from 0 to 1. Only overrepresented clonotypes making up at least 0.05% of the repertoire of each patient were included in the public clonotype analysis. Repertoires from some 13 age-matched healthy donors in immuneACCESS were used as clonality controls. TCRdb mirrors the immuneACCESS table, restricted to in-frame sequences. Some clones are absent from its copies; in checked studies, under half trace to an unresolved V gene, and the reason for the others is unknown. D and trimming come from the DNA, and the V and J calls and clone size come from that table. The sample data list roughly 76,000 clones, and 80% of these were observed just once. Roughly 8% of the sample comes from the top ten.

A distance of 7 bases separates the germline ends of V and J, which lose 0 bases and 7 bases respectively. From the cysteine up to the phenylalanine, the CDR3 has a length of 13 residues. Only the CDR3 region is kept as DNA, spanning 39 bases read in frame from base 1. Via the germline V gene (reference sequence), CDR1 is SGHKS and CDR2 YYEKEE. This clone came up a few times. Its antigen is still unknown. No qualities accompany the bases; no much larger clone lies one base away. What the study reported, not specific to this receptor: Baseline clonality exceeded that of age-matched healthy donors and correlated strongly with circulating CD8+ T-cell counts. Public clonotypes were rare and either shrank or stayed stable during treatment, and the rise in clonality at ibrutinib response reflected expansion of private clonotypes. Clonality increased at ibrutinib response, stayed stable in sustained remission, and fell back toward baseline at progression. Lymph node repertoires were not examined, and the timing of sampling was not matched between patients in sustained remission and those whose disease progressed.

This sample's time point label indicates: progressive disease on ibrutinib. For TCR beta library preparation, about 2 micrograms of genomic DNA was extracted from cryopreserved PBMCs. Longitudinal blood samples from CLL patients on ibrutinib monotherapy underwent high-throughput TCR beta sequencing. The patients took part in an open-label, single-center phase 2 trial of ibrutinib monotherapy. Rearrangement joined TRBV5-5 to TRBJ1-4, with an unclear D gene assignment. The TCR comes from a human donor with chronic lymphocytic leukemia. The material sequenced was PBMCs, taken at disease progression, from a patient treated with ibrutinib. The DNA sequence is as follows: TGTGCCAGCAGCTTGGCCGGGAGTGAAAAACTGTTTTTT. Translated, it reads CASSLAGSEKLFF.